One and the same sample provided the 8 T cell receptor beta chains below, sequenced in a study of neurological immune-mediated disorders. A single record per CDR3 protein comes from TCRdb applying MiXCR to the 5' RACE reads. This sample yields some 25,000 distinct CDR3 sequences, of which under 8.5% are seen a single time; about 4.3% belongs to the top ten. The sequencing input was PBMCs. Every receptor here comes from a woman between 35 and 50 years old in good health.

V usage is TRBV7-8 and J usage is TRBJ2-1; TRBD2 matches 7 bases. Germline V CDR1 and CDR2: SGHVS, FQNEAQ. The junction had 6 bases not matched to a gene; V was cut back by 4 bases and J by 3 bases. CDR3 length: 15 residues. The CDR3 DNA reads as TGTGCCAGCAGCTCGCGGGAGACGGGCTACAATGAGCAGTTCTTC. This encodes CASSSRETGYNEQFF.

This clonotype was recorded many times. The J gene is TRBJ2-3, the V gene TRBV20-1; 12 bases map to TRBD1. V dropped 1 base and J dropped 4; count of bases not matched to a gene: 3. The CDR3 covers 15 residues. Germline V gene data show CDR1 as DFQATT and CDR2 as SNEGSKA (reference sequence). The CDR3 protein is CSARVGTGGADTQYF. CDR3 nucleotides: TGCAGTGCTAGAGTAGGGACAGGGGGCGCAGATACGCAGTATTTT.

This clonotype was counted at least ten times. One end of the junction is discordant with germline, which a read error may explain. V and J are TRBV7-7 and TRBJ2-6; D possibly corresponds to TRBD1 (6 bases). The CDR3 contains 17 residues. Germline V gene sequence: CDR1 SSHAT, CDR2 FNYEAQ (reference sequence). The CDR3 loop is CASSLLPGAAGANVLTF. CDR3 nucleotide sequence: TGTGCTAGCAGCTTATTGCCAGGGGCGGCTGGGGCCAACGTCCTGACTTTC. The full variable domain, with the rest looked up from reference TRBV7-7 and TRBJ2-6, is GAGVSQSPRYKVTKRGQDVTLRCDPISSHATLYWYQQALGQGPEFLTYFNYEAQPDKSGLPSDRFSAERPEGSISTLTIQRTEQRDSAMYRCASSLLPGAAGANVLTFGAGSRLTVL.

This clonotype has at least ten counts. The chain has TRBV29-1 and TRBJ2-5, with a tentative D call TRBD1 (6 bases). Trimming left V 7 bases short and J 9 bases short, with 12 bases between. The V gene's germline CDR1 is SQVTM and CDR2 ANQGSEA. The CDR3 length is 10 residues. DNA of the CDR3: TGCAGCGCCCTTAAGGGGGCCCAGTACTTC. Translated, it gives CSALKGAQYF.

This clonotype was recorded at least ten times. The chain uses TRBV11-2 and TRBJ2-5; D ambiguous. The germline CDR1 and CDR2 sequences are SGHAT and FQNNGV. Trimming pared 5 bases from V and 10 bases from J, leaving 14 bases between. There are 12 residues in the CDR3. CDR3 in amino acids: CASSLPNPDQYF. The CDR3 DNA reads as TGTGCCAGCAGCCTCCCGAATCCGGACCAGTACTTC.

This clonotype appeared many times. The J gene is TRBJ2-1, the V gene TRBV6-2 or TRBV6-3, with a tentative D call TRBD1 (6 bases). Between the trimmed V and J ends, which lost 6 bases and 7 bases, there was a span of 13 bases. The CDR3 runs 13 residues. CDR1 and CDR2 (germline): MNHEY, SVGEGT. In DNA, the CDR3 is TGTGCCAGCAGGAGTACAGGGATGAATGAGCAGTTCTTC. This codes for CASRSTGMNEQFF.

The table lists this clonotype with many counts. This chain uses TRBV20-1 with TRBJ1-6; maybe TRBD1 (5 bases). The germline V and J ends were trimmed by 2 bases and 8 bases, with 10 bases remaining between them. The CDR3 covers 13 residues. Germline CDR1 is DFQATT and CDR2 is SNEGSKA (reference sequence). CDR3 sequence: CSARWVGDSPLHF. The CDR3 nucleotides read TGCAGTGCTAGATGGGTAGGGGATTCACCCCTCCACTTT.

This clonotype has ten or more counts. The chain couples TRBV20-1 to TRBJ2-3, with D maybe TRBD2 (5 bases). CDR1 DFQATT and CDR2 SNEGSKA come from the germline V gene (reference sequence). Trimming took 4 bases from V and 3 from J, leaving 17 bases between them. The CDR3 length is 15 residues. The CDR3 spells CSATPLAYGTDTQYF. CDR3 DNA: TGCAGTGCTACCCCCCTAGCTTATGGGACAGATACGCAGTATTTT.